The 17 T cell receptor beta chains given below trace back to one sample, sequenced in a study of OX40 agonist ivuxolimab in advanced cancers. Assay: immunoSEQ multiplex PCR; the TCRdb copy retains only in-frame clones and omits some. The sample consists of tens of thousands of clones, 80% to 85% of them appearing once. The sample was CD4+ or CD8+ T cells sorted from blood, taken in a trial of the OX40 agonist ivuxolimab. Receptors were obtained from an adult with an advanced solid tumor such as melanoma, head and neck, liver or kidney cancer.

The chain employs TRBV6-6 and TRBJ1-2, with D unresolved. Per germline, CDR1 MNHNY and CDR2 SVGAGI (reference sequence). Trimming took off 4 bases at V and 4 bases at J, with 16 bases between the two ends. The CDR3 covers 15 residues. The CDR3 loop reads CASSSPGREIYGYTF. CDR3 nucleotides: TGTGCCAGCAGTTCCCCCGGACGGGAGATCTATGGCTACACCTTC.

The rearrangement uses TRBV28 and TRBJ1-2; D remains ambiguous. Germline V lookup: CDR1 MDHEN, CDR2 SYDVKM. The CDR3 consists of 15 residues. Trimming took 6 bases from V and 3 from J, leaving 17 bases between them. The CDR3 region has the DNA TGTGCCAGCAGCTCCTCGGACGGGTGGCACTATGGCTACACCTTC. Encoded protein: CASSSSDGWHYGYTF.

The chain has TRBV2 and TRBJ1-1, with D unclear. With 4 bases removed from V and 7 bases from J, the gap between germline ends came to 10 bases. The CDR3 length is 12 residues. In germline, CDR1 is SNHLY, CDR2 FYNNEI. This CDR3 reads CASSGQFSEAFF. The CDR3 DNA reads TGTGCCAGCAGTGGACAATTTAGTGAAGCTTTCTTT.

The chain carries TRBV11-2 and TRBJ1-1, with D possibly TRBD1 on 6 matching bases. The CDR3 spans 14 residues. CDR1 and CDR2 (germline): SGHAT, FQNNGV. V was clipped by 1 base and J by 4 bases, with 10 bases between them. CDR3 bases: TGTGCCAGCAGCTTAGTCAGGGGAAGCACTGAAGCTTTCTTT. Its protein product is CASSLVRGSTEAFF.

The V and J genes are TRBV7-3 and TRBJ2-5; 8 nucleotides align to TRBD2. Per the germline V gene, CDR1 is SGHTA and CDR2 is FQGTGA. After removal of 5 bases from V and 1 base from J, the junction contained 9 bases not matched to a gene. The CDR3 contains 16 residues. CDR3 protein: CASSPGTSSFQETQYF. CDR3 in DNA: TGTGCCAGCAGCCCTGGGACTAGTAGCTTCCAAGAGACCCAGTACTTC.

The genes are TRBV6-6 and TRBJ1-1, with unresolved D. CDR3 size: 14 residues. The germline CDR1 and CDR2 sequences are MNHNY and SVGAGI (reference sequence). The V gene lost 3 bases and the J gene lost 1 base, with 9 bases spanning the gap. The CDR3 region has the DNA TGTGCCAGCAGTTATAGGCCTCCGAACACTGAAGCTTTCTTT. Translating gives CASSYRPPNTEAFF.

This chain connects TRBV29-1 to TRBJ2-1, with a weak D call TRBD2 (6 bases). V was trimmed by 4 bases and J by 4 bases, leaving 17 bases between them. Germline loops: CDR1 SQVTM, CDR2 ANQGSEA. The CDR3 contains 15 residues. CDR3 sequence reads: CSVGGAGGNYNEQFF. CDR3 DNA sequence: TGCAGCGTTGGGGGTGCCGGGGGAAATTACAATGAGCAGTTCTTC.

V gene TRBV7-8 combines with J gene TRBJ1-4, with D possibly being TRBD1 (5 bases). Trimming removed 5 bases at V and 0 bases at J, with 16 bases between. CDR3 length: 17 amino acids. The germline CDR1 and CDR2 sequences are SGHVS and FQNEAQ. The CDR3 bases are TGTGCCAGCAGCCCCCTCAGGGTAGATGCAACTAATGAAAAACTGTTTTTT. Translation: CASSPLRVDATNEKLFF.

This chain joins TRBV18 and TRBJ2-3; D possibly corresponds to TRBD1 (6 bases). In germline, CDR1 is KGHSH, CDR2 LQKENI. With 2 bases removed from V and 1 base from J, the gap between germline ends came to 13 bases. This CDR3 has 16 amino acids. Written as DNA, the CDR3 is TGTGCCAGCTCACCAAAACAGGGTGGAGGCACAGATACGCAGTATTTT. This gives the protein CASSPKQGGGTDTQYF.

The rearrangement links TRBV28 to TRBJ1-1; tentatively, D is TRBD1 (6 bases). Deletions cut 2 bases from V and 8 bases from J, with 18 bases between. The CDR3 has 15 amino acids. CDR1 MDHEN and CDR2 SYDVKM come from the germline V gene. The CDR3 region is CASSLAVPGHVEAFF. The CDR3 DNA follows: TGTGCCAGCAGTTTAGCCGTCCCGGGACATGTCGAAGCTTTCTTT.

CDR3 sequence reads: CAISGGTGVGTQYF. The CDR3 DNA is TGTGCCATCAGTGGAGGGACAGGGGTTGGGACCCAGTACTTC. The gene calls are TRBV10-3 and TRBJ2-5, with TRBD1 matching over 10 bases. The CDR3 is 14 residues long. Germline V gene sequence: CDR1 ENHRY, CDR2 SYGVKD. Trimming removed 4 bases from V and 7 bases from J; junction bases left unmatched: 6.

This clone has only one observation. The V and J genes are TRBV5-1 and TRBJ2-1; 7 nucleotides agree with TRBD1. The junction had 4 bases not matched to a gene; V was cut back by 2 bases and J by 5 bases. Germline V gene data show CDR1 as SGHRS and CDR2 as YFSETQ. This CDR3 has 14 residues. CDR3 loop: CASSLGQAHNEQFF. The CDR3 coding sequence is TGCGCCAGCAGCTTAGGACAGGCCCACAATGAGCAGTTCTTC.

This clone was observed once. This chain joins TRBV27 and TRBJ2-5; 14 positions agree with TRBD2. The CDR3 is 15 residues long. Germline-derived CDR1 and CDR2 are MNHEY and SMNVEV (reference sequence). Germline trimming cut 6 bases from V and 5 bases from J; bases unmatched to any gene: 5. In DNA, the CDR3 is TGTGCCAGCAGAGGACTAGCGGGGGGTCCGGAGACCCAGTACTTC. Translated, it gives CASRGLAGGPETQYF.

The V call is TRBV2, the J call TRBJ2-5, with 15 bases matching TRBD2. V lost 6 bases to trimming and J lost 5 bases; unmatched junction nucleotides: 13. The germline V gene encodes CDR1 SNHLY and CDR2 FYNNEI. The CDR3 contains 18 residues. Here the CDR3 DNA reads TGTGCCAGCAGATTCGGACTAGCGGGGGGGCCTTCGTCGGAGACCCAGTACTTC. It translates to CASRFGLAGGPSSETQYF. Full variable domain (outside the CDR3, taken from reference TRBV2 and TRBJ2-5): EPEVTQTPSHQVTQMGQEVILRCVPISNHLYFYWYRQILGQKVEFLVSFYNNEISEKSEIFDDQFSVERPDGSNFTLKIRSTKLEDSAMYFCASRFGLAGGPSSETQYFGPGTRLLVL.

Written as DNA, the CDR3 is TGCGCCAGCAGTGAGCGACTAGCGGGGGGGTTGGCCGGGGAGCTGTTTTTT. It translates to CASSERLAGGLAGELFF. The chain joins TRBV10-2 to TRBJ2-2; 14 bases align to TRBD2. V was clipped by 2 bases and J by 6 bases; unmatched bases: 5. CDR3 length: 17 amino acids. CDR1 and CDR2 from the germline V gene are WSHSY and SAAADI.

This clone appeared a few times. The CDR3 bases are TGTGCCTCGTGGGGGGCTAATCAGCCCCAGCATTTT. The encoded protein is CASWGANQPQHF. The V gene is TRBV28, the J gene TRBJ1-5; perhaps TRBD1 as D (6 bases). The CDR3 runs 12 residues. CDR1 and CDR2 (germline): MDHEN, SYDVKM. Trimming took off 11 bases at V and 4 bases at J, with 12 bases between the two ends.

The chain couples TRBV29-1 to TRBJ1-2; 7 bases are a match to TRBD1. CDR1 and CDR2 from the germline V gene are SQVTM and ANQGSEA. V dropped 6 bases and J dropped 4; count of bases not matched to a gene: 8. The length of the CDR3 is 13 residues. The CDR3, as DNA: TGCAGCGTACAGACAGGGCTGGGCTATGGCTACACCTTC. Amino acid sequence: CSVQTGLGYGYTF.